This T cell receptor beta chain was observed in a study of T-cell memory formation after mild COVID-19. The V segment lost 4 bases and the J segment 1 base; nucleotides outside the gene matches: 6. This CDR3 spans 16 amino acids. Germline lookup yields CDR1 SGHRS and CDR2 YFSETQ. MiXCR, applied by TCRdb to the 5' RACE reads, yields one record per CDR3 protein. Of just over 400,000 distinct CDR3 sequences in the sample, around 22% were seen once. The clonotype comes from an adult woman who had mild COVID-19 (a few samples of this study predate the infection). Cell type and time point are not known. This chain links TRBV5-1 with TRBJ2-2; 8 bases fit TRBD2. Input material: PBMCs or a T cell subset sorted from them (not recorded which). The CDR3 nucleotides are TGCGCCAGCAGCCCCCGGGGGGGCAGGAACACCGGGGAGCTGTTTTTT. Translating gives CASSPRGGRNTGELFF.